The 5 T cell receptor beta chains presented below share a single source sample, sequenced in a study of OX40 agonist ivuxolimab in advanced cancers. The repertoire was sequenced with immunoSEQ multiplex PCR; TCRdb's copy has only in-frame clones and lacks some. The sample lists about 73,000 clones; about 87% were seen once. The sequencing here drew on CD4+ or CD8+ T cells sorted from blood, taken in a trial of the OX40 agonist ivuxolimab. These TCRs come from an adult with an advanced solid tumor such as melanoma, head and neck, liver or kidney cancer.

This chain joins TRBV10-3 and TRBJ1-1, with 10 bases aligning to TRBD1. Losses at the gene ends were 1 base for V and 5 bases for J; bases not matched to a gene: 4. CDR1 is ENHRY and CDR2 is SYGVKD in the germline V gene. The CDR3 consists of 15 residues. CDR3 DNA: TGTGCCATCAGTGAGTTGGGACAGGGGAATACTGAAGCTTTCTTT. Translating gives CAISELGQGNTEAFF.

The chain couples TRBV4-2 to TRBJ2-7; 7 bases match TRBD1. The CDR3 consists of 15 residues. Germline CDR1 and CDR2: LGHNA and YNFKEQ. The trim removed 1 base at V and 2 bases at J, leaving 5 bases unmatched. CDR3 bases: TGTGCCAGCAGCCAAGTATGGGACAGAACCTACGAGCAGTACTTC. Amino acids: CASSQVWDRTYEQYF.

The CDR3 protein is CASLPAPYMNTEAFF. Written as DNA, the CDR3 is TGTGCCTCCCTACCCGCGCCTTACATGAACACTGAAGCTTTCTTT. The chain uses TRBV10-3 and TRBJ1-1; D unclear. Germline-derived CDR1 and CDR2 are ENHRY and SYGVKD. V was pared by 11 bases and J by 0 bases, with 19 bases between. The CDR3 sequence is 15 residues long.

This clone was seen only a few times. The rearrangement joins TRBV19 to TRBJ2-2; D unresolved. The length of the CDR3 is 14 residues. From germline, CDR1 is LNHDA and CDR2 SQIVND (reference sequence). V lost 6 bases and J lost 3, with 11 bases in between. The CDR3 DNA sequence: TGTGCCAGTAGCATCAGTCGGGACACCGGGGAGCTGTTTTTT. It encodes CASSISRDTGELFF.

The V call is TRBV9, the J call TRBJ2-1; TRBD2 aligns across 15 bases. CDR1 is SGDLS and CDR2 is YYNGEE in the germline V gene. CDR3 length: 16 amino acids. The junction had 3 bases not matched to a gene; V was cut back by 0 bases and J by 8 bases. CDR3 nucleotides: TGTGCCAGCAGCGTAGGGACTAGCGGGAGGGTCGATGAGCAGTTCTTC. This codes for CASSVGTSGRVDEQFF.